One T cell receptor (beta chain) is described in this entry. What it binds is unknown. Donors consisted of healthy bone marrow donors. This record comes from a study of cytomegalovirus exposure and HLA in healthy donors. V was shortened by 1 base and J by 0 bases, with 16 bases between the two germline ends. The CDR3 is 17 amino acids. Germline V lookup: CDR1 GTSNPN, CDR2 SVGIG (reference sequence). Findings and caveats of the study: A missense variant in DCLRE1C was later tied to TCR beta V- and J-gene trimming.

Vbeta (60) and Jbeta (13) primers were used in the PCR. The method was immunoSEQ multiplex PCR; TCRdb's version includes in-frame clones alone and lacks a portion of them. The sample lists some 120,000 clones; roughly three quarters were seen once. The J gene is TRBJ1-3, the V gene TRBV30, with D perhaps matching TRBD1 (6 bases). This TCR was sampled from a young woman in good health and CMV-seropositive. What was sequenced was PBMCs. The DNA of the CDR3 is TGTGCCTGGAGTGGACCGGGACACCTGAGCTCTGGAAACACCATATATTTT. This encodes CAWSGPGHLSSGNTIYF.